The 27 T cell receptor beta chains given below trace back to one sample, sequenced in a study of shared clonotypes between healthy human individuals. Profiling relied on immunoSEQ multiplex PCR, and the TCRdb table lists in-frame clones only, not all of them. The repertoire holds about 1.1 million clones, with about 72% as singletons. Sequencing was performed on memory CD4+ T cells from PBMCs. Subset in this sample: CD45RA-negative fraction. These receptors were collected from a man between 18 and 29 years old in good health. Some clones in this sample may be carry-over from other donors' samples.

V usage is TRBV5-6 and J usage is TRBJ1-2; D not resolved. Trimming shortened V by 0 bases and J by 6 bases, and 3 bases separated the two germline ends. CDR3 length: 11 amino acids. The germline gives CDR1 SGHDT, CDR2 YYEEEE. DNA of the CDR3: TGTGCCAGCAGCTTGGATGATGGCTACACCTTC. This sequence encodes CASSLDDGYTF.

V and J are TRBV9 and TRBJ2-4; no clear D gene. The ends were cut back, 0 bases at V and 1 base at J, with 5 bases in the middle. Germline V gene lookup returns CDR1 SGDLS and CDR2 YYNGEE. There are 14 residues in the CDR3. The CDR3: CASSVAGAKNIQYF. DNA of the CDR3: TGTGCCAGCAGCGTAGCGGGTGCCAAAAACATTCAGTACTTC.

Note on this clone: Additional DNA sequences in this sample encode the identical CDR3. The chain combines TRBV5-1 with TRBJ2-3; TRBD2 matches 7 bases. Germline-derived CDR1 and CDR2 are SGHRS and YFSETQ. The CDR3 loop spans 16 amino acids. V dropped 1 base and J dropped 0; count of bases not matched to a gene: 5. In DNA, the CDR3 is TGCGCCAGCAGCTTGATGGGTAGCGGGAGCACAGATACGCAGTATTTT. This translates into CASSLMGSGSTDTQYF. The variable domain in full, with the rest retrieved from reference TRBV5-1 and TRBJ2-3, is KAGVTQTPRYLIKTRGQQVTLSCSPISGHRSVSWYQQTPGQGLQFLFEYFSETQRNKGNFPGRFSGRQFSNSRSEMNVSTLELGDSALYLCASSLMGSGSTDTQYFGPGTRLTVL.

This chain uses TRBV19 with TRBJ2-1, with unresolved D. V dropped 3 bases and J dropped 5 bases, with 5 bases sitting between them. In germline, CDR1 is LNHDA, CDR2 SQIVND (reference sequence). The CDR3 sequence is 12 residues long. The CDR3, as DNA: TGTGCCAGTAGTATTTCCCACAATGAGCAGTTCTTC. Protein product: CASSISHNEQFF.

The rearrangement uses TRBV5-1 and TRBJ1-3; D is perhaps TRBD1 (6 bases). Trimming removed 6 bases from V and 4 bases from J, with 20 bases in between. Per the germline V gene, CDR1 is SGHRS and CDR2 is YFSETQ. The CDR3 spans 16 residues. CDR3 in DNA: TGCGCCAGCACCCGGGCGGGACACACGGCGGGAAACACCATATATTTT. Translated, it gives CASTRAGHTAGNTIYF.

The chain uses TRBV2 and TRBJ1-1; TRBD1 matches 8 bases. This CDR3 is 15 amino acids long. Germline values: CDR1 SNHLY, CDR2 FYNNEI. The trim removed 0 bases at V and 4 bases at J, leaving 4 bases unmatched. In DNA, the CDR3 is TGTGCCAGCAGTGAAGCTGCCGGACAGGGCACTGAAGCTTTCTTT. It specifies CASSEAAGQGTEAFF. The full variable domain, with the rest looked up from reference TRBV2 and TRBJ1-1, is EPEVTQTPSHQVTQMGQEVILRCVPISNHLYFYWYRQILGQKVEFLVSFYNNEISEKSEIFDDQFSVERPDGSNFTLKIRSTKLEDSAMYFCASSEAAGQGTEAFFGQGTRLTVV.

The genes are TRBV4-2 and TRBJ2-5; 9 nucleotides align to TRBD2. The end of the DNA fits TRBJ2-7 better, so the J call may be wrong. CDR3 length: 15 residues. CDR1 is LGHNA, CDR2 YNFKEQ, per germline. The CDR3 region is CASSQGRTSAYEQYF. The CDR3 DNA follows: TGTGCCAGCAGCCAAGGTAGGACTAGCGCCTACGAGCAGTACTTC.

As regards this clone: A single base separates this from a much larger clone, so it may be a read error. The same CDR3 arises from other DNA sequences in this sample as well. J is TRBJ2-3 and V is TRBV4-3, with D perhaps TRBD2 (5 bases). The V gene's germline CDR1 is LGHNA and CDR2 YSLEER. Trimming removed 1 base at V and 15 bases at J, with 17 bases between. The CDR3 totals 13 residues. The CDR3 region is CASSQGLAKRSYF. In DNA, the CDR3 is TGCGCCAGCAGCCAAGGCCTAGCCAAACGCTCATATTTT.

This chain joins TRBV7-3 and TRBJ2-6; no clear D. The CDR3 runs to 16 residues. The germline V gene encodes CDR1 SGHTA and CDR2 FQGTGA. Between the trimmed V and J ends, which lost 3 bases and 1 base, there was a span of 10 bases. CDR3 sequence reads: CASSFSGQSGANVLTF. The CDR3 DNA reads TGTGCCAGCAGCTTCAGTGGGCAGTCTGGGGCCAACGTCCTGACTTTC.

This clone has a single count. The chain carries TRBV5-1 and TRBJ2-5; TRBD2 is a possible D gene (5 bases). CDR1 and CDR2 from the germline V gene are SGHRS and YFSETQ. V lost 2 bases and J lost 4, with 15 bases in between. This CDR3 spans 15 amino acids. For the CDR3, the DNA is TGCGCCAGCAGCTTCTCAGCGGTGAAAGGAGAGACCCAGTACTTC. Encoded protein: CASSFSAVKGETQYF.

V gene TRBV10-3 combines with J gene TRBJ2-7, with D unresolved. Per germline, CDR1 ENHRY and CDR2 SYGVKD. The CDR3 runs to 15 residues. Trimming cost V 0 bases and J 8 bases, with 17 bases left between them. CDR3 amino acids: CAISESSAPGVKQYF. The CDR3, as DNA: TGTGCCATCAGTGAGTCAAGCGCTCCCGGAGTCAAGCAGTACTTC.

The V and J genes are TRBV27 and TRBJ1-5, with D possibly TRBD1 on 6 matching bases. The V end lost 2 bases, the J end lost 1 base, and 18 bases lay between the germline ends. Germline CDR1 MNHEY, CDR2 SMNVEV (reference sequence). The CDR3 sequence is 18 residues long. The CDR3: CASSLTGIQLVSNQPQHF. In DNA form, the CDR3 reads TGTGCCAGCAGTTTAACAGGGATTCAGCTCGTAAGCAATCAGCCCCAGCATTTT.

This clone showed up many times. V gene TRBV6-5 combines with J gene TRBJ2-6; possibly TRBD1 for D (5 bases). CDR1 and CDR2 (germline): MNHEY, SVGAGI. The CDR3 covers 16 residues. The ends were cut back, 2 bases at V and 4 bases at J, with 12 bases in the middle. CDR3 region: CASSYGAGAGANVLTF. For the CDR3, the DNA is TGTGCCAGCAGTTACGGGGCAGGCGCCGGGGCCAACGTCCTGACTTTC.

The chain combines TRBV7-9 with TRBJ1-1; no reliable D call. CDR1 SEHNR and CDR2 FQNEAQ come from the germline V gene (reference sequence). The CDR3 consists of 16 residues. Between the trimmed V and J ends, which lost 5 bases and 0 bases, there was a span of 16 bases. The CDR3 DNA reads TGTGCCAGCAGCGGGCAGGCCCTCTTTATGAACACTGAAGCTTTCTTT. The encoded protein is CASSGQALFMNTEAFF.

The gene calls are TRBV14 and TRBJ1-2; D not certain. The CDR3 contains 17 residues. Per germline, CDR1 SGHDN and CDR2 FVKESK. Trimming took 6 bases from V and 4 from J, leaving 24 bases between them. In DNA form, the CDR3 reads TGTGCCAGCAGTCCCGCGGGGATAAAGAGGACCTTCTATGGCTACACCTTC. It encodes CASSPAGIKRTFYGYTF. Variable domain in full (rest from reference TRBV14 and TRBJ1-2): EAGVTQFPSHSVIEKGQTVTLRCDPISGHDNLYWYRRVMGKEIKFLLHFVKESKQDESGMPNNRFLAERTGGTYSTLKVQPAELEDSGVYFCASSPAGIKRTFYGYTFGSGTRLTVV.

This chain links TRBV5-1 with TRBJ2-2, with D perhaps TRBD1 (5 bases). CDR3 size: 14 residues. Germline values: CDR1 SGHRS, CDR2 YFSETQ. Trimming shortened V by 3 bases and J by 5 bases, and 11 bases separated the two germline ends. CDR3 residues: CASSSPRGTGELFF. The CDR3 DNA reads as TGCGCCAGCAGCTCACCTAGGGGAACCGGGGAGCTGTTTTTT.

The chain couples TRBV5-1 to TRBJ2-5; no firm D call. Germline CDR1 reads SGHRS; CDR2 reads YFSETQ. The CDR3 has 15 residues. V lost 4 bases and J 4 bases, leaving 17 bases between the germline ends. The CDR3 region has the DNA TGCGCCAGCAGCCGGGTGGGCGGTGGCCGAGAGACCCAGTACTTC. Protein: CASSRVGGGRETQYF.

This clone was picked up a small number of times. This chain uses TRBV6-5 with TRBJ2-2; D call uncertain. Germline CDR1 MNHEY, CDR2 SVGAGI. V gave up 0 bases and J gave up 12 bases, with 11 bases separating them. The CDR3 has 13 amino acids. The CDR3 loop is CASSYSGKGKLFF. CDR3 coding DNA: TGTGCCAGCAGTTACTCGGGGAAGGGAAAGCTGTTTTTT.

The rearrangement joins TRBV7-8 to TRBJ1-3, with a weak D call TRBD1 (5 bases). The V gene's germline CDR1 is SGHVS and CDR2 FQNEAQ. Between the trimmed V and J ends, which lost 6 bases and 2 bases, there was a span of 11 bases. CDR3 size: 14 residues. The CDR3 spells CASRVGRAGNTIYF. CDR3 coding DNA: TGTGCCAGCAGGGTCGGCAGGGCTGGAAACACCATATATTTT.

This clone occurred once. The rearrangement joins TRBV9 to TRBJ2-3; 8 bases agree with TRBD1. From germline, CDR1 is SGDLS and CDR2 YYNGEE. The trim removed 2 bases at V and 0 bases at J, leaving 2 bases unmatched. This CDR3 spans 15 amino acids. The CDR3 reads CASSVRGPSTDTQYF. CDR3 nucleotides: TGTGCCAGCAGCGTCAGGGGGCCCAGCACAGATACGCAGTATTTT.

The chain is built from TRBV19 and TRBJ1-1; D is undetermined. Germline V gene data show CDR1 as LNHDA and CDR2 as SQIVND (reference sequence). CDR3 length equals 12 residues. Trimming pared 7 bases from V and 5 bases from J, leaving 11 bases between. CDR3 nucleotides: TGTGCCAGTATGAAGGGAATAACTGAAGCTTTCTTT. It specifies CASMKGITEAFF.

Many counts were recorded for this clone. V usage is TRBV7-2 and J usage is TRBJ2-7, with 12 bases that match TRBD2. V trimming: 1 base; J trimming: 7 bases; junction bases outside the gene matches: 5. Germline loops: CDR1 SGHTA, CDR2 FQGNSA. This CDR3 has 15 residues. The CDR3 DNA sequence: TGTGCCAGCAGCTTAGGACTAGCGGGAGTTCAAGAGCAGTACTTC. It is translated as CASSLGLAGVQEQYF.

This clone was observed a single time. The chain combines TRBV2 with TRBJ1-3; D is uncertain. The CDR3 contains 16 residues. Trimming removed 4 bases from V and 0 bases from J, with 13 bases in between. The germline gives CDR1 SNHLY, CDR2 FYNNEI. In DNA, the CDR3 is TGTGCCAGCAGTGGGGCGCGACCGTTCTCTGGAAACACCATATATTTT. This sequence encodes CASSGARPFSGNTIYF.

The chain combines TRBV9 with TRBJ2-1, with D hard to call. There are 11 residues in the CDR3. Trimming left V 4 bases short and J 5 bases short, with 4 bases between. From germline, CDR1 is SGDLS and CDR2 YYNGEE. CDR3 protein: CASSLNNEQFF. DNA of the CDR3: TGTGCCAGCAGCCTTAACAATGAGCAGTTCTTC.

The chain recombines TRBV2 with TRBJ2-4; D is unresolved. V lost 4 bases and J lost 1, with 17 bases in between. CDR3 size: 17 residues. The germline CDR1 and CDR2 sequences are SNHLY and FYNNEI. The CDR3 sequence is CASSVEIVLSAKNIQYF. Here the CDR3 DNA reads TGTGCCAGCAGTGTTGAAATCGTCCTTAGTGCCAAAAACATTCAGTACTTC.

The rearrangement links TRBV30 to TRBJ1-2; 9 bases agree with TRBD1. CDR1 and CDR2 from the germline V gene are GTSNPN and SVGIG (reference sequence). This CDR3 has 14 amino acids. V gave up 1 base and J gave up 5 bases; unmatched junction bases: 5. CDR3 DNA sequence: TGTGCCTGGAGTGCGGACAGGGGAAGGTATGGCTACACCTTC. Translating it yields CAWSADRGRYGYTF.

The chain joins TRBV11-2 to TRBJ2-7; TRBD1 aligns across 7 bases. The CDR3 is 16 amino acids. V lost 1 base to trimming and J lost 4 bases; unmatched junction nucleotides: 10. Germline assignment: CDR1 SGHAT and CDR2 FQNNGV. CDR3 sequence: CASSLATGVFGYEQYF. DNA of the CDR3: TGTGCCAGCAGCTTAGCAACAGGGGTTTTCGGTTACGAGCAGTACTTC. Variable domain in full (rest from reference TRBV11-2 and TRBJ2-7): EAGVAQSPRYKIIEKRQSVAFWCNPISGHATLYWYQQILGQGPKLLIQFQNNGVVDDSQLPKDRFSAERLKGVDSTLKIQPAKLEDSAVYLCASSLATGVFGYEQYFGPGTRLTVT.